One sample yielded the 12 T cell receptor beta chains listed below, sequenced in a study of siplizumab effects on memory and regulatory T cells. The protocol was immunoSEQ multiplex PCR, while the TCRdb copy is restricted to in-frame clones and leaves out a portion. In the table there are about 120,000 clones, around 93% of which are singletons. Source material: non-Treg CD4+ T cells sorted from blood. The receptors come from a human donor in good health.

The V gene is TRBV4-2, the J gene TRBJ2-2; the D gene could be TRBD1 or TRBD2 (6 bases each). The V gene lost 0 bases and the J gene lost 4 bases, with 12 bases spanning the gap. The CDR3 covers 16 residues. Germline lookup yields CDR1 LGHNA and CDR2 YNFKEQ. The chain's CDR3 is CASSQEPGGGTGELFF. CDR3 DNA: TGTGCCAGCAGCCAAGAACCCGGGGGCGGCACCGGGGAGCTGTTTTTT.

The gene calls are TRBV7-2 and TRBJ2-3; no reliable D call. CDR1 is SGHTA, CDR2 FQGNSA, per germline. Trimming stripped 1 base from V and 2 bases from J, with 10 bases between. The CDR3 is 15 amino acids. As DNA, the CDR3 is TGTGCCAGCAGCTTAGTGGCGAGCAACACAGATACGCAGTATTTT. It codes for CASSLVASNTDTQYF.

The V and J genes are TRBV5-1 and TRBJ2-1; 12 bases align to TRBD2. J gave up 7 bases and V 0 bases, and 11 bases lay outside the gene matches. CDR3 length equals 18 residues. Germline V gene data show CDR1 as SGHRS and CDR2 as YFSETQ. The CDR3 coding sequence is TGCGCCAGCAGCTTGGGAATGGGACTAGCGGGTTCAGGGAATGAGCAGTTCTTC. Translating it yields CASSLGMGLAGSGNEQFF.

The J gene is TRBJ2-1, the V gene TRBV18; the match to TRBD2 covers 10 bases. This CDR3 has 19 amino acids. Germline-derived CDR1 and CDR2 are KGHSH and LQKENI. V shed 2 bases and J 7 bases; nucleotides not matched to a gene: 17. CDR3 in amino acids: CASSPSILLAGVLGNEQFF. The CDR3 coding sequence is TGTGCCAGCTCACCATCGATTTTGCTAGCGGGGGTTCTAGGTAATGAGCAGTTCTTC.

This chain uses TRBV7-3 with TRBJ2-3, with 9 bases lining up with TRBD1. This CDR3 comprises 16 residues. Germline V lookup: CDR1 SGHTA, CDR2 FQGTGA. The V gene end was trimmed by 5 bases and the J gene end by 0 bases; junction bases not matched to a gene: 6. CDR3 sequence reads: CASSHLGQGSTDTQYF. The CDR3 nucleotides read TGTGCCAGCAGCCACTTGGGACAGGGAAGCACAGATACGCAGTATTTT.

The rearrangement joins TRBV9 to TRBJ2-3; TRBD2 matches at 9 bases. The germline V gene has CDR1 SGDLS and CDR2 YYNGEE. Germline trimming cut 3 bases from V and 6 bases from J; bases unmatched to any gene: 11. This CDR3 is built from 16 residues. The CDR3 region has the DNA TGTGCCAGCAGCGGTACCGGGACTAGCCCCCCGGATACGCAGTATTTT. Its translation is CASSGTGTSPPDTQYF.

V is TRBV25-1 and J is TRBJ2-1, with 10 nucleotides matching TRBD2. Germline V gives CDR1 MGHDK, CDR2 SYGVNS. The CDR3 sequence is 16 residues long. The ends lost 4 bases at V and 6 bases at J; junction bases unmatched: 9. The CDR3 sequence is CASSGFPGLATNEQFF. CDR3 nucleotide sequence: TGTGCCAGCAGTGGGTTCCCGGGACTAGCGACCAATGAGCAGTTCTTC.

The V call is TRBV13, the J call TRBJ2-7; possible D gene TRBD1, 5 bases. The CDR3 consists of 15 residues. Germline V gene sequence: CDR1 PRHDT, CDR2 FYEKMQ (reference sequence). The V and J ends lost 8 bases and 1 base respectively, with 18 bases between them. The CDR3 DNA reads TGTGCCAGCGGGGATAGGGCTCCAGGGTCCTACGAGCAGTACTTC. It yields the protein CASGDRAPGSYEQYF.

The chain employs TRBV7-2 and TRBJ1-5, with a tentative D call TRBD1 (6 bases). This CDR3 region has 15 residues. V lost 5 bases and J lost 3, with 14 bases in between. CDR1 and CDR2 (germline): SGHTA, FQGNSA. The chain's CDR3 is CASSKSGTTNQPQHF. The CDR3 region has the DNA TGTGCCAGCAGCAAAAGCGGGACAACCAATCAGCCCCAGCATTTT.

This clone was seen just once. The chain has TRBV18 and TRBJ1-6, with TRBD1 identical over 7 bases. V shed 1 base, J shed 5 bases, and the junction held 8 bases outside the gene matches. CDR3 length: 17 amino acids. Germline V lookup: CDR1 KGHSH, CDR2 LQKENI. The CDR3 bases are TGTGCCAGCTCACCACTATCGGGACAGACCAATAATTCACCCCTCCACTTT. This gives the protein CASSPLSGQTNNSPLHF.

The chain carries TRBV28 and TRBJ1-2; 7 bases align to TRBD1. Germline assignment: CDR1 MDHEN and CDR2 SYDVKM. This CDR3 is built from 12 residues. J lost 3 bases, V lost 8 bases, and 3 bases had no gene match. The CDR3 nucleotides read TGTGCCAGCGCGGGGACAGACTATGGCTACACCTTC. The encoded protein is CASAGTDYGYTF.

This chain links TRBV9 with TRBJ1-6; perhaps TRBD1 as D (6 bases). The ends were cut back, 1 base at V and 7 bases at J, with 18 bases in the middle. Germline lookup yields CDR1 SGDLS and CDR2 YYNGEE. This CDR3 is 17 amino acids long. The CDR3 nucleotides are TGTGCCAGCAGCGTATCCCGGGGGGCGTATAGCAATTCACCCCTCCACTTT. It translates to CASSVSRGAYSNSPLHF.